This section outlines one T cell receptor beta chain sequence together with its context. The antigen is not known. The data are from a study of T cell responses to AZD1222 COVID-19 vaccine. General study points: Dominant CD4 TCR responses targeted spike regions 160-218 and 743-854. At study baseline, merely five or six AZD1222 recipients were seropositive. Regions left unmutated in variants are reportedly the target of nearly half of spike-specific TCRs.

Profiling relied on immunoSEQ multiplex PCR, and the TCRdb table lists in-frame clones only, not all of them. The sample records approximately 75,000 clones, roughly 84% being singletons. This CDR3 has 16 residues. V gave up 2 bases and J gave up 3 bases, with 16 bases separating them. CDR1 and CDR2 from the germline V gene are ENHRY and SYGVKD. The sequencing here drew on peripheral blood, taken 28 days after the second AZD1222 dose. The receptor was isolated from an adult who received the AZD1222 COVID-19 vaccine. This chain links TRBV10-3 with TRBJ1-2; D remains ambiguous. CDR3 bases: TGTGCCATCAGTGAGGGTGTCGTAGAGGGCTACTATGGCTACACCTTC. It encodes CAISEGVVEGYYGYTF.